This T cell receptor beta chain was sequenced during a study of blood T cell repertoires in COVID-19. Whole-study context: The cDNA or gDNA used as material had been derived from T cells, B-cell-depleted T cells, or PBMCs.

In the original analysis: Amplification from reference gene primers served as the basis for estimated nucleated cell counts. TCRdb's copy holds only in-frame clones and misses some; the assay was immunoSEQ multiplex PCR. V and J calls and clone size follow that table, whereas D and trimming were derived from the DNA. Of 150,000 to 200,000 clones listed, 83% are singletons. The CDR3 loop spans 15 amino acids. Trimming cost V 5 bases and J 4 bases; bases outside gene matches: 8. In germline, CDR1 is MNHEY, CDR2 SVGAGI. This receptor was identified in a woman older than 75 with acute or convalescent COVID-19. What was sequenced was peripheral blood. This chain uses TRBV6-5 with TRBJ1-3; TRBD1 aligns across 7 bases. The CDR3 here is CASSLDRVTGNTIYF. The CDR3 DNA reads as TGTGCCAGCAGTCTCGACAGGGTAACGGGAAACACCATATATTTT.